Given below is one T cell receptor beta chain in context. The CDR3 consists of 15 residues. Germline CDR1 is SNHLY and CDR2 is FYNNEI. The V end lost 7 bases, the J end lost 7 bases, and 17 bases lay between the germline ends. These data belong to a study of blood T cell repertoires in COVID-19. Study context: Specimens from acute and convalescent COVID-19 originated in the United States, Italy and Spain. PBMCs, B-cell-depleted T cells, or T cells were the source of the cDNA or gDNA that made up the material.

Here immunoSEQ multiplex PCR was the method, and the copy in TCRdb shows in-frame clones only, minus some. Among fewer than 350,000 clones, roughly 85% were seen once, and the ten largest hold 1.9%. Individuals drawn from around 24 US areas were about 18 to 100 years old. The chain combines TRBV2 with TRBJ1-6; no reliable D call. The sample comprised PBMCs or T cells enriched from blood (not recorded which). The sequence came from a woman aged 25 to 39 who had been exposed to COVID-19. The CDR3 reads CASTPPGKENSPLHF. CDR3 in DNA: TGTGCCAGCACCCCGCCGGGGAAGGAGAATTCACCCCTCCACTTT.